The source of this T cell receptor (beta chain) is a study of T cell changes during pregnancy in multiple sclerosis. Assay used: immunoSEQ multiplex PCR; TCRdb lists only in-frame clones, some missing. The sample lists some 110,000 clones, about 89% occurring once. Trimming removed 3 bases from V and 4 bases from J; junction bases left unmatched: 5. Germline CDR1 reads WSHSY; CDR2 reads SAAADI. The CDR3 consists of 14 residues. The TCR sequence derives from a female donor with multiple sclerosis, enrolled in a pregnancy study. The input for sequencing was peripheral blood, taken before pregnancy. The genes are TRBV10-2 and TRBJ1-2; TRBD1 matches at 7 bases. CDR3 DNA sequence: TGCGCCAGCAGTGATGGAGGGGGCGCCTATGGCTACACCTTC. Translated, it gives CASSDGGGAYGYTF.